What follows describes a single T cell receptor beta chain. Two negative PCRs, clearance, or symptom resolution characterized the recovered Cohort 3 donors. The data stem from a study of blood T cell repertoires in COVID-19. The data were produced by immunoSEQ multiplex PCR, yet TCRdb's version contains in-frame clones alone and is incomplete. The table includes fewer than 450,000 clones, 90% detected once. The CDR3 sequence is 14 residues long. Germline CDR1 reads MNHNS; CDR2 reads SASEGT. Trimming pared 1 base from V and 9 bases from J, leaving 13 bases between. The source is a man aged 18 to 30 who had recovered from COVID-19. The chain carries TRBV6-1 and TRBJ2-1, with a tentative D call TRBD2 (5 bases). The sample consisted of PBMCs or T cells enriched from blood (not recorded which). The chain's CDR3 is CASSEGLPISEQFF. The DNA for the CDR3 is TGTGCCAGCAGTGAAGGACTACCTATTAGTGAGCAGTTCTTC.